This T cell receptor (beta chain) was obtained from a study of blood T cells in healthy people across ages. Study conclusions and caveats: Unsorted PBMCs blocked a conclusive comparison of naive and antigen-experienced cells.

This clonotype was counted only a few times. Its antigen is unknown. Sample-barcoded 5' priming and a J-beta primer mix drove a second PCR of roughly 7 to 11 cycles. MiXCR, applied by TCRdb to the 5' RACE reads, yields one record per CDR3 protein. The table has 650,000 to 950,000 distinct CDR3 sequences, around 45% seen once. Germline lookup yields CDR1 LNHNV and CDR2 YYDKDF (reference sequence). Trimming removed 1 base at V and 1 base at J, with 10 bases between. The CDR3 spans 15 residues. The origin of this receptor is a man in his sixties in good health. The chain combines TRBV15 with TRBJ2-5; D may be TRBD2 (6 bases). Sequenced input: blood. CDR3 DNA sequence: TGTGCCACCAGCAGAGGACCCGGGAGCCAAGAGACCCAGTACTTC. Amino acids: CATSRGPGSQETQYF.